This TCR beta chain was sequenced during a study of blood T cell repertoires in COVID-19. Study-level background: Whether acute or convalescent, the COVID-19 samples came from the United States, Italy and Spain.

Patients in Seattle were enrolled during active infection, then followed longitudinally. Germline V gives CDR1 SGHKS, CDR2 YYEKEE (reference sequence). CDR3 length: 14 residues. Losses at the gene ends were 4 bases for V and 4 bases for J; bases not matched to a gene: 8. The protocol was immunoSEQ multiplex PCR, while the TCRdb copy is restricted to in-frame clones and leaves out a portion. The profile shows 250,000 to 300,000 clones, roughly 90% of them singletons. This clonotype was obtained from a woman in her twenties or thirties with COVID-19, enrolled during active disease. Input material: peripheral blood. V gene TRBV5-5 combines with J gene TRBJ2-7; TRBD1 matches 7 bases. CDR3 amino acids: CASSAGQGVYEQYF. CDR3 sequence (DNA): TGTGCCAGCAGCGCCGGTCAGGGGGTATACGAGCAGTACTTC.